This is a list of T cell receptor beta chains from one sample in a study of blood T cell repertoires in COVID-19. Only in-frame clones appear in the TCRdb table, and some are missing; sequencing was by immunoSEQ multiplex PCR. The data show fewer than 350,000 clones, with 85% to 90% seen just once and about 12% held by the top ten. The sequencing input was peripheral blood. Receptors originate from a young woman with COVID-19, enrolled during active disease. Each CDR3 is given with its conserved first and last residue. Each record gives: D gene, J gene, V gene, clone size, CDR3 protein, CDR3 DNA. D genes are given only for firm matches. Rows may omit the clone size; those that give it use once, few, many or a size class.

d_call: .; j_call: TRBJ2-2; v_call: TRBV7-6; clone_size: .; cdr3_aa: CASSTREFANTGELFF; cdr3_nt: TGTGCCAGCAGCACCCGAGAGTTCGCGAACACCGGGGAGCTGTTTTTT
d_call: TRBD1; j_call: TRBJ2-7; v_call: TRBV10-3; clone_size: .; cdr3_aa: CAITEEPGQSSYEQYF; cdr3_nt: TGTGCCATCACCGAGGAACCGGGACAGAGCTCCTACGAGCAGTACTTC
d_call: TRBD1; j_call: TRBJ1-2; v_call: TRBV7-9; clone_size: once; cdr3_aa: CASSQLSTGTNYGYTF; cdr3_nt: TGTGCCAGCAGCCAACTTTCGACAGGGACTAACTATGGCTACACCTTC
d_call: .; j_call: TRBJ2-2; v_call: TRBV27; clone_size: .; cdr3_aa: CASSPGPLGGATGELFF; cdr3_nt: TGTGCCAGCAGTCCCGGACCCTTGGGGGGGGCAACCGGGGAGCTGTTTTTT
d_call: .; j_call: TRBJ1-2; v_call: TRBV7-9; clone_size: .; cdr3_aa: CASSLAYGPAAGGYTF; cdr3_nt: TGTGCCAGCAGCTTAGCCTACGGGCCGGCAGCGGGCGGCTACACCTTC
d_call: .; j_call: TRBJ2-7; v_call: TRBV12-3/TRBV12-4; clone_size: .; cdr3_aa: CASSPNRLYEQYF; cdr3_nt: TGTGCCAGCAGTCCGAATCGACTCTACGAGCAGTACTTC
d_call: .; j_call: TRBJ2-6; v_call: TRBV11-2; clone_size: .; cdr3_aa: CASRGEEGANVLTF; cdr3_nt: TGTGCCAGCAGGGGGGAGGAGGGGGCCAACGTCCTGACTTTC
d_call: .; j_call: TRBJ2-7; v_call: TRBV7-9; clone_size: once; cdr3_aa: CASSSSLDYLGRSYEQYF; cdr3_nt: TGTGCCAGCAGCTCCTCATTGGACTATTTGGGGAGGTCCTACGAGCAGTACTTC
d_call: TRBD2; j_call: TRBJ2-1; v_call: TRBV18; clone_size: .; cdr3_aa: CASSPAGGSKGEQFF; cdr3_nt: TGTGCCAGCTCACCAGCGGGGGGTAGTAAGGGCGAGCAGTTCTTC
d_call: TRBD1; j_call: TRBJ2-7; v_call: TRBV28; clone_size: .; cdr3_aa: CASSPGQGRYYEQYF; cdr3_nt: TGTGCCAGCAGTCCGGGACAGGGTCGGTACTACGAGCAGTACTTC
d_call: .; j_call: TRBJ2-1; v_call: TRBV4-1; clone_size: .; cdr3_aa: CASSRSRGASYNEQFF; cdr3_nt: TGCGCCAGCAGCCGTAGCCGGGGGGCCTCCTACAATGAGCAGTTCTTC
d_call: TRBD1; j_call: TRBJ2-1; v_call: TRBV10-1; clone_size: once; cdr3_aa: CASSEIEGTGLNEQFF; cdr3_nt: TGCGCCAGCAGTGAGATAGAGGGGACAGGGCTCAATGAGCAGTTCTTC
d_call: TRBD1; j_call: TRBJ1-1; v_call: TRBV9; clone_size: few; cdr3_aa: CASSVGQGAYGTEAFF; cdr3_nt: TGTGCCAGCAGCGTGGGACAGGGGGCCTATGGAACTGAAGCTTTCTTT
d_call: TRBD1; j_call: TRBJ2-1; v_call: TRBV18; clone_size: .; cdr3_aa: CASSPWTGSRDGQFF; cdr3_nt: TGTGCCAGCTCACCTTGGACAGGGAGCCGTGATGGGCAGTTCTTC
d_call: TRBD1; j_call: TRBJ1-2; v_call: TRBV7-9; clone_size: once; cdr3_aa: CASSRRTGGDGYTF; cdr3_nt: TGTGCCAGCAGCCGGCGGACAGGGGGTGATGGCTACACCTTC
d_call: .; j_call: TRBJ1-1; v_call: TRBV28; clone_size: .; cdr3_aa: CASSFLWEGEGAFF; cdr3_nt: TGTGCCAGCAGTTTTCTTTGGGAAGGGGAGGGAGCTTTCTTT
d_call: .; j_call: TRBJ1-1; v_call: TRBV11-2; clone_size: .; cdr3_aa: CASSFGKPSNTEAFF; cdr3_nt: TGTGCCAGCAGCTTCGGTAAGCCCTCGAACACTGAAGCTTTCTTT
d_call: .; j_call: TRBJ2-5; v_call: TRBV13; clone_size: once; cdr3_aa: CASSLGAGLQETQYF; cdr3_nt: TGTGCCAGCAGCTTAGGGGCAGGCCTACAAGAGACCCAGTACTTC
d_call: .; j_call: TRBJ2-2; v_call: TRBV5-1; clone_size: few; cdr3_aa: CASRSGERNTGELFF; cdr3_nt: TGCGCCAGTCGCTCGGGGGAGCGTAACACCGGGGAGCTGTTTTTT
d_call: TRBD2; j_call: TRBJ2-2; v_call: TRBV5-8; clone_size: once; cdr3_aa: CASSAGLDTGELFF; cdr3_nt: TGTGCCAGCAGCGCAGGACTAGACACCGGGGAGCTGTTTTTT
d_call: .; j_call: TRBJ2-7; v_call: TRBV4-2; clone_size: .; cdr3_aa: CASSQATTSPYEQYF; cdr3_nt: TGTGCCAGCAGCCAAGCAACTACCTCCCCCTACGAGCAGTACTTC
d_call: TRBD2; j_call: TRBJ2-3; v_call: TRBV6-1; clone_size: .; cdr3_aa: CASSEGLAGGSSVVDTQYF; cdr3_nt: TGTGCCAGCAGTGAAGGACTAGCGGGGGGGTCCTCGGTGGTAGATACGCAGTATTTT
d_call: TRBD2; j_call: TRBJ2-3; v_call: TRBV11-2; clone_size: .; cdr3_aa: CASSRAGWRTDTQYF; cdr3_nt: TGTGCCAGCAGCCGAGCGGGGTGGAGAACAGATACGCAGTATTTT
d_call: .; j_call: TRBJ2-7; v_call: TRBV3-1/TRBV3-2; clone_size: .; cdr3_aa: CASSPRGSSVDEQYF; cdr3_nt: TGTGCCAGCAGCCCTAGAGGATCTAGCGTTGACGAGCAGTACTTC
d_call: TRBD2; j_call: TRBJ2-3; v_call: TRBV7-9; clone_size: once; cdr3_aa: CASSLTISGGNADTQYF; cdr3_nt: TGTGCCAGCAGCTTGACAATTAGCGGGGGGAATGCAGATACGCAGTATTTT
d_call: .; j_call: TRBJ1-1; v_call: TRBV30; clone_size: .; cdr3_aa: CAWVGGLRNTEAFF; cdr3_nt: TGTGCCTGGGTCGGAGGGCTTCGGAACACTGAAGCTTTCTTT
d_call: TRBD2; j_call: TRBJ2-7; v_call: TRBV6-5; clone_size: .; cdr3_aa: CASRMRRGVGYEQYF; cdr3_nt: TGTGCCAGCAGGATGAGGCGGGGGGTCGGCTACGAGCAGTACTTC
d_call: TRBD1; j_call: TRBJ2-7; v_call: TRBV10-3; clone_size: .; cdr3_aa: CAISGDRSAMEQYF; cdr3_nt: TGTGCCATCAGTGGGGACAGGAGTGCTATGGAGCAGTACTTC
d_call: .; j_call: TRBJ1-1; v_call: TRBV27; clone_size: once; cdr3_aa: CASSLRSTARAFF; cdr3_nt: TGTGCCAGCAGTTTAAGATCGACAGCCAGGGCTTTCTTT